Sequencing of this T cell receptor (beta chain) was carried out in a study of blood T cells in healthy people across ages. For every donor, a draw yielded approximately 9.8 milliliters of peripheral blood. Per sample, at least 6 micrograms of total RNA were extracted. V shed 4 bases and J shed 0 bases, with 10 bases lying between them. Germline lookup yields CDR1 SGHRS and CDR2 YFSETQ. The CDR3 spans 14 residues. Through a sample-barcoded 5' primer and a J-beta primer mix, a second PCR was run for about 6 to 11 cycles. TCRdb analysed the 5' RACE reads with MiXCR anew, one entry per CDR3 protein. Found here are fewer than 950,000 distinct CDR3 sequences, 53% of them singletons; the top ten hold roughly two fifths. Study outcomes and limitations: Per million T cells, TCR beta diversity dropped roughly linearly as age increased.

As concerns this clonotype: Antigen: not known.

The specimen sequenced was blood. The chain combines TRBV5-1 with TRBJ1-2; a weak D match, TRBD1 (5 bases). This clonotype originated in a man aged 80 or over in good health. CDR3 residues: CASSARDANYGYTF. CDR3 nucleotide sequence: TGCGCCAGCAGCGCCCGGGACGCTAACTATGGCTACACCTTC.